The 20 T cell receptor beta chains reported below all come from one sample, sequenced in a study of tumor-infiltrating lymphocytes in primary liver carcinoma. With a constant-region primer, TCR beta cDNA was made from approximately 520 ng of total RNA. The TCR beta library was amplified through three nested multiplex PCR rounds in a modified ARM-PCR procedure. Use of TRBV1-TRBV30 forward primers with a C-beta reverse primer characterized the first two PCR rounds, which lasted about 11 cycles each. TCRdb reprocessed the multiplex PCR reads via MiXCR and lists one record per CDR3 protein. The top ten hold 25% to 40% of the sample, which has tens of thousands of distinct CDR3 sequences, around 71% seen once. Between 20 and 30 mg of unsorted bulk tissue served as the source from which RNA and DNA were co-extracted. The specimen sequenced was liver tumor tissue from sampling region 3. Subset given: tumor region T3, left-lateral pole. Source of these receptors: a woman aged 25 to 45 with primary liver carcinoma and hepatitis B virus infection.

With respect to this clonotype: Compared with germline, one end of the junction differs, possibly owing to a read error. The V gene is TRBV11-2, the J gene TRBJ2-7; 7 positions agree with TRBD2. Germline V gives CDR1 SGHAT, CDR2 FQNNGV. The CDR3 sequence is 14 residues long. Here the CDR3 DNA reads TGTGGCAGCAGCCCAAGCGGGACGGGTACAGAGCAGTACTTC. Translation: CGSSPSGTGTEQYF.

V gene TRBV7-9 combines with J gene TRBJ2-2; the D call may be TRBD1 or TRBD2 (5 bases each). This CDR3 is 14 amino acids long. The germline V gene has CDR1 SEHNR and CDR2 FQNEAQ (reference sequence). Trimming removed 3 bases from V and 6 bases from J, with 11 bases in between. The CDR3 reads CASSLTAAPGELFF. DNA for the CDR3: TGTGCCAGCAGCTTGACAGCGGCCCCCGGGGAGCTGTTTTTT.

This chain uses TRBV11-2 with TRBJ1-2; D possibly corresponds to TRBD1 (5 bases). Germline CDR1 and CDR2: SGHAT and FQNNGV. The CDR3 runs 15 residues. The V end was cut by 11 bases, the J end by 8 bases, with 27 bases between. CDR3 DNA: TGTGCCGACAGCTTAGATGGGGTGGCAGGGAGAGGCTACACCTTC. This codes for CADSLDGVAGRGYTF.

On this clonotype itself: At one boundary the junction diverges from the germline segment, which might be a read error. This rearrangement joins TRBV14 to TRBJ2-7, with D perhaps TRBD2 (6 bases). Germline loops: CDR1 SGHDN, CDR2 FVKESK. This CDR3 has 17 residues. The CDR3 loop is CTSSQESAETRFYEQYF. CDR3 sequence (DNA): TGTACCAGCAGCCAAGAGTCGGCGGAGACTAGGTTCTACGAGCAGTACTTC.

The sample holds one count of this clonotype. An end of the junction differs from the germline gene, which may be a read error. The rearrangement joins TRBV12-3 or TRBV12-4 to TRBJ2-3; D ambiguous. CDR3 length: 16 residues. The chain's CDR3 is CANSRSAGLGTETQYF. DNA for the CDR3: TGTGCCAACAGTCGATCAGCCGGATTGGGAACAGAAACGCAGTATTTT.

Notes on this clonotype: A much larger clone lies one base from this, so it may be a read error. The gene calls are TRBV11-2 and TRBJ2-1; TRBD1 matches 7 bases. The CDR3 loop spans 14 amino acids. CDR1 SGHAT and CDR2 FQNNGV come from the germline V gene. J was trimmed by 15 bases and V by 6 bases; bases with no gene match: 17. The CDR3 nucleotides are TGTGCCAGCAGTCCGAACTCGAGGTATAGGGGGCTGTTCTTC. It is translated as CASSPNSRYRGLFF.

The chain combines TRBV11-2 with TRBJ2-7; 9 nucleotides line up with TRBD1. Germline V lookup: CDR1 SGHAT, CDR2 FQNNGV. The CDR3 covers 14 residues. The V and J ends lost 8 bases and 2 bases, in that order; junction bases with no gene match: 7. The CDR3 protein is CASCYGTGPYEQYF. DNA of the CDR3: TGTGCCAGCTGTTACGGGACAGGGCCCTACGAGCAGTACTTC.

The table lists this clonotype with many counts. The DNA of the CDR3 is TGTGCCAGCAGCTTAGTGGGCGGGAGGGAAAATGAGCAGTTCTTC. Protein sequence: CASSLVGGRENEQFF. This sequence joins TRBV11-2 and TRBJ2-1; 9 bases map to TRBD2. J lost 7 bases, V lost 1 base, and 5 bases had no gene match. The CDR3 extends over 15 amino acids. Per germline, CDR1 SGHAT and CDR2 FQNNGV.

Concerning this clonotype: Sequence at one end of the junction differs from germline and may be a read error. The chain combines TRBV6-5 with TRBJ2-7, with D perhaps matching TRBD1 (6 bases). Germline CDR1 MNHEY, CDR2 SVGAGI. The CDR3 loop spans 15 amino acids. CDR3 nucleotide sequence: TGTGCCAGCAGTTACGAGGACAGCAACTCCTACGAGCAGTACTTT. Its protein is CASSYEDSNSYEQYF.

With respect to this clonotype: Here the CDR3 omits its conserved ending phenylalanine or tryptophan, so a read error is the likely source. The limits of the CDR3 on the DNA are not certain, so only TCRdb's listed CDR3 is given. The chain carries TRBV12-3 or TRBV12-4 and TRBJ2-1; TRBD2 reflects the table's D call only, with no check against the DNA. Counting both end residues, the CDR3 totals 15 amino acids. The CDR3 is CASSLSGTGGLEQFL.

This rearrangement joins TRBV10-3 to TRBJ1-1; perhaps TRBD1 as D (6 bases). This CDR3 comprises 15 residues. V lost 5 bases and J 0 bases, leaving 13 bases between the germline ends. In germline, CDR1 is ENHRY, CDR2 SYGVKD. CDR3 DNA sequence: TGTGCCATCAGTATCGGGACAACCTTGAACACTGAAGCTTTCTTT. This codes for CAISIGTTLNTEAFF.

As concerns this clonotype: One end of the junction varies from germline; a read error may be responsible. The gene calls are TRBV11-2 and TRBJ2-3; 7 nucleotides match TRBD1. Germline V lookup: CDR1 SGHAT, CDR2 FQNNGV. The CDR3 has 16 amino acids. The CDR3 region has the DNA TGTGCTAGCAGCCGGACTCGACAGGGAACGGGAGATACGCAGTATTTT. This gives the protein CASSRTRQGTGDTQYF.

As concerns this clonotype: The junction and the germline gene differ at one end; a read error may be behind it. This chain uses TRBV5-5 with TRBJ2-4; either TRBD1 or TRBD2 may supply D (6 bases each). Germline CDR1 reads SGHKS; CDR2 reads YYEKEE (reference sequence). This CDR3 has 16 amino acids. The CDR3 bases are TGTGCCAGCAGCCCCGGGGCCGGGGGCCCCAATAACATTCAGTACTTC. Translating gives CASSPGAGGPNNIQYF. Variable domain in full (rest from reference TRBV5-5 and TRBJ2-4): DAGVTQSPTHLIKTRGQQVTLRCSPISGHKSVSWYQQVLGQGPQFIFQYYEKEERGRGNFPDRFSARQFPNYSSELNVNALLLGDSALYLCASSPGAGGPNNIQYFGAGTRLSVL.

Regarding this clonotype: A much larger clone differs from this one at a single base, so this may be a read error. The CDR3 loop is CASTLADSYEQYF. The CDR3 DNA is TGTGCCAGCACTCTAGCGGACTCCTACGAGCAGTACTTC. V and J are TRBV25-1 and TRBJ2-7; the match to TRBD2 covers 7 bases. Per germline, CDR1 MGHDK and CDR2 SYGVNS. V dropped 7 bases and J dropped 0; count of bases not matched to a gene: 3. This CDR3 spans 13 amino acids.

The rearrangement links TRBV6-2 or TRBV6-3 to TRBJ2-7, with TRBD2 matching over 7 bases. The CDR3 loop spans 15 amino acids. V dropped 10 bases and J dropped 4; count of bases not matched to a gene: 16. Germline values: CDR1 MNHEY, CDR2 SVGEGT. This chain's CDR3 is CANSSGTNERYEQYF. Written as DNA, the CDR3 is TGTGCCAACAGCTCCGGGACTAACGAGAGATACGAGCAGTACTTC.

In nucleotides, the CDR3 is TGTGCCAGCAGTTACCCCCTAGGGGTCGGGAGCGACACCGGGGAGCTGTTTTTT. It encodes CASSYPLGVGSDTGELFF. The rearrangement links TRBV6-5 to TRBJ2-2; TRBD2 might be the D (6 bases). This CDR3 has 18 residues. V lost 2 bases to trimming and J lost 3 bases, with 19 bases between them. Looked up from germline, CDR1 is MNHEY and CDR2 is SVGAGI.

This clonotype was detected many times. At one end, the junction sequence differs from germline, possibly due to a read error. The chain carries TRBV11-3 and TRBJ2-1; 8 bases align to TRBD2. The CDR3 consists of 16 residues. Germline loops: CDR1 SGHNT, CDR2 YENEEA. The CDR3 sequence: CASSLGGGRWGNEQLF. In DNA, the CDR3 is TGTGCCAGCAGCTTAGGCGGCGGGAGGTGGGGAAATGAGCAGCTCTTC.

This clonotype occurred a few times. V gene TRBV6-1 combines with J gene TRBJ2-1; TRBD2 matches 8 bases. Germline loops: CDR1 MNHNS, CDR2 SASEGT. The CDR3 runs 15 residues. The CDR3 sequence is CSGMEGAGVSDEQFF. The CDR3 DNA reads TGTTCCGGCATGGAGGGAGCGGGAGTATCCGATGAGCAGTTCTTC.

In the case of this clonotype: Its ends do not fully match the called genes, so a read error is possible. In nucleotides, the CDR3 is TGTGTCAGCAGCTTGAGTGGGACCCATCGGCCCCAACATTTT. Its protein is CVSSLSGTHRPQHF. The chain recombines TRBV5-6 with TRBJ1-5; tentative D call: TRBD1 (5 bases). Germline V gene sequence: CDR1 SGHDT, CDR2 YYEEEE. This CDR3 has 14 residues.

Comment on this clonotype: It is unclear where the CDR3 begins or ends on the DNA, so no DNA is shown, and the CDR3 is as TCRdb lists it. The chain employs TRBV4-2 and TRBJ1-1; no DNA check was done on the table's D call, TRBD1. Germline loops: CDR1 LGHNA, CDR2 YNFKEQ. The CDR3 is 16 amino acids in total, end residues counted. CDR3 in amino acids: CASSPVVGRGNTESFF.